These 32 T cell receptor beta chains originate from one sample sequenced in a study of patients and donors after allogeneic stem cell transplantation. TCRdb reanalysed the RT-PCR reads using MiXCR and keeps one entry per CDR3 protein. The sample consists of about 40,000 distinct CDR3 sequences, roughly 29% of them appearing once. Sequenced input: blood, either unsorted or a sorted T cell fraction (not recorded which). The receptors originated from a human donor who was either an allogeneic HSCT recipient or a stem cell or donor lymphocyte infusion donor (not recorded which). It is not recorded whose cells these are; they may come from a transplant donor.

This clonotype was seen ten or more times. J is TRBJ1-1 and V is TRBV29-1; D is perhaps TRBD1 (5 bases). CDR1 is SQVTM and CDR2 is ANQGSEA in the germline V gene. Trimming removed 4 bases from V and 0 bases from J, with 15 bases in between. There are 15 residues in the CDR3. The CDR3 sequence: CSVGTGGPMNTEAFF. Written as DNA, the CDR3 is TGCAGCGTTGGGACGGGGGGTCCAATGAACACTGAAGCTTTCTTT.

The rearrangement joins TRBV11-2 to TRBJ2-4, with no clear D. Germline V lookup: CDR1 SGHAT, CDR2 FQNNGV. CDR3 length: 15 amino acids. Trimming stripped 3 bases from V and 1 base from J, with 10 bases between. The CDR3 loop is CASSFINGAKNIQYF. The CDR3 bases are TGTGCCAGCAGCTTTATAAACGGGGCCAAAAACATTCAGTACTTC.

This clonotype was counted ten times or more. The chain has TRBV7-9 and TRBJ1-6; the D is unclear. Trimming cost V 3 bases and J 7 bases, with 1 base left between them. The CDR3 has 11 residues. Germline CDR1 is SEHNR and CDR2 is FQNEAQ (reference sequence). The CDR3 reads CASSLNSPLHF. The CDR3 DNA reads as TGTGCCAGCAGCTTGAATTCACCCCTCCACTTT.

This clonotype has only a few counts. The CDR3 DNA follows: TGTGCCAGCAGTGGCGGTAGAAGCACAGATACGCAGTATTTT. Protein: CASSGGRSTDTQYF. The chain combines TRBV27 with TRBJ2-3; D ambiguous. Germline CDR1 and CDR2: MNHEY and SMNVEV (reference sequence). Trimming cost V 5 bases and J 0 bases, with 9 bases left between them. CDR3 length: 14 residues.

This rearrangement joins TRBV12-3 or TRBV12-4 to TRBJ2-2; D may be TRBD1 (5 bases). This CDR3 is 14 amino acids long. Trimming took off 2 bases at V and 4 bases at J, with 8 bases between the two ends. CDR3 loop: CASSLTGSTGELFF. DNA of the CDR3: TGTGCCAGCAGTTTAACAGGCTCCACCGGGGAGCTGTTTTTT.

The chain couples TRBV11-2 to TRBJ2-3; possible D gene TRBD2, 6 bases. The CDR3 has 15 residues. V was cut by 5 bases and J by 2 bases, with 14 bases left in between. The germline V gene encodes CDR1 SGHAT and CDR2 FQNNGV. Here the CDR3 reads CASSLRGGNTDTQYF. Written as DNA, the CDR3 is TGTGCCAGCAGCCTAAGGGGCGGGAACACAGATACGCAGTATTTT.

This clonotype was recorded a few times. CDR3 bases: TGTGCCAGCACCGGGTCAGGGGTGGGGAATCAGCCCCAGCATTTT. Amino acids: CASTGSGVGNQPQHF. This chain connects TRBV28 to TRBJ1-5; a weak D match, TRBD1 (6 bases). CDR3 length equals 15 residues. V lost 7 bases and J 4 bases, leaving 17 bases between the germline ends. CDR1 and CDR2 (germline): MDHEN, SYDVKM.

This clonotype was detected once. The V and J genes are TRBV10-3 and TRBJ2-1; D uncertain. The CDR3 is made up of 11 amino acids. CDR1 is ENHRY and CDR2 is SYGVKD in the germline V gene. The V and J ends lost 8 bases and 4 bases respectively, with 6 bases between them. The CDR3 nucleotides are TGTGCCATCTTGGGTTACAATGAGCAGTTCTTC. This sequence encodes CAILGYNEQFF.

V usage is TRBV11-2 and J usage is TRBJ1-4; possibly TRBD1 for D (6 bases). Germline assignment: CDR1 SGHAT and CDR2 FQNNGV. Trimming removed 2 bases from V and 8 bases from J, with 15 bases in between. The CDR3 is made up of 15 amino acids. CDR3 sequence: CASSLMAGVREKLFF. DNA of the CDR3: TGTGCCAGCAGCTTAATGGCAGGGGTACGGGAAAAACTGTTTTTT.

The CDR3 protein is CASSLEGGEQFF. CDR3 nucleotide sequence: TGCGCCAGCAGCCTAGAGGGAGGTGAGCAGTTCTTC. V is TRBV4-1 and J is TRBJ2-1, with a tentative D call TRBD2 (6 bases). Germline V gene sequence: CDR1 MGHRA, CDR2 YSYEKL. Trimming cost V 4 bases and J 9 bases, with 10 bases left between them. The CDR3 consists of 12 residues.

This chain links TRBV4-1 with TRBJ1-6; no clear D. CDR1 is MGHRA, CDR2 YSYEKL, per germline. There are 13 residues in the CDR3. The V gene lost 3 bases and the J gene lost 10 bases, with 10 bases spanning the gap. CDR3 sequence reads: CASSHLQRSPLHF. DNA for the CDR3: TGCGCCAGCAGCCACTTACAGCGATCACCCCTCCACTTT.

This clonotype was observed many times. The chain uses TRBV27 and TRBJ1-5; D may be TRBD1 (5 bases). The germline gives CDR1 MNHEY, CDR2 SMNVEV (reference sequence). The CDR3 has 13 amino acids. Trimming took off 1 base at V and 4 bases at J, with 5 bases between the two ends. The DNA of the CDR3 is TGTGCCAGCAGTTTATGGGGGAATCAGCCCCAGCATTTT. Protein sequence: CASSLWGNQPQHF.

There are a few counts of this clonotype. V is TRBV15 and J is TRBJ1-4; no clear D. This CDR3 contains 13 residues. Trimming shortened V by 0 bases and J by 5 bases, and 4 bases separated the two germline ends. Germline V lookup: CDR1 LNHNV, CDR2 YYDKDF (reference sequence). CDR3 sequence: CATSRDPNEKLFF. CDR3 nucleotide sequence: TGTGCCACCAGCAGAGACCCAAATGAAAAACTGTTTTTT.

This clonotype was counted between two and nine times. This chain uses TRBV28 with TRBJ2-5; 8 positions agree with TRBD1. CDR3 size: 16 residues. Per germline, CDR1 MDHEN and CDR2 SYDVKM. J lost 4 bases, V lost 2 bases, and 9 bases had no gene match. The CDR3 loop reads CASSLSLAGGGETQYF. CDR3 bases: TGTGCCAGCAGTTTAAGCTTGGCAGGGGGCGGAGAGACCCAGTACTTC. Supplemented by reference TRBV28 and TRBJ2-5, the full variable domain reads DVKVTQSSRYLVKRTGEKVFLECVQDMDHENMFWYRQDPGLGLRLIYFSYDVKMKEKGDIPEGYSVSREKKERFSLILESASTNQTSMYLCASSLSLAGGGETQYFGPGTRLLVL.

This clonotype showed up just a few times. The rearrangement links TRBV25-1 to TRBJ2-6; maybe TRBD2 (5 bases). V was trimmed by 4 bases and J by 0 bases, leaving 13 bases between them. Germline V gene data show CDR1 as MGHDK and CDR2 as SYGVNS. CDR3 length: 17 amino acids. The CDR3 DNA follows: TGTGCCAGCAGTGGACGCGAGGGCTACTCTGGGGCCAACGTCCTGACTTTC. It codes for CASSGREGYSGANVLTF.

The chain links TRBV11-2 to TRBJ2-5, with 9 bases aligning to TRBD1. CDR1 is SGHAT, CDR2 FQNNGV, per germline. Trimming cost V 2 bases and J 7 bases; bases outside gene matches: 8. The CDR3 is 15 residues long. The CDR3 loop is CASSLLDRGLGTQYF. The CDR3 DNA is TGTGCCAGCAGCTTATTGGACAGGGGTTTGGGGACCCAGTACTTC.

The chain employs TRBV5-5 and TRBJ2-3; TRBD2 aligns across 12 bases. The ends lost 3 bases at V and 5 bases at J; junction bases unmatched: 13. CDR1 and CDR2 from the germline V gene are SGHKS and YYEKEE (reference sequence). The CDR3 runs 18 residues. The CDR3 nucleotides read TGTGCCAGCAGCTGGGGCGGGACTAGCGGGCACCATATAGATACGCAGTATTTT. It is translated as CASSWGGTSGHHIDTQYF.

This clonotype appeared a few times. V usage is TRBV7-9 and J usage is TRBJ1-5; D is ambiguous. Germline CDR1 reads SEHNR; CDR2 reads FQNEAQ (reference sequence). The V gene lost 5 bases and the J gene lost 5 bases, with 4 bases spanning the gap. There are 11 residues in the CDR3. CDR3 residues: CASSQHQPQHF. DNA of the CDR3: TGTGCCAGCAGCCAACATCAGCCCCAGCATTTT.

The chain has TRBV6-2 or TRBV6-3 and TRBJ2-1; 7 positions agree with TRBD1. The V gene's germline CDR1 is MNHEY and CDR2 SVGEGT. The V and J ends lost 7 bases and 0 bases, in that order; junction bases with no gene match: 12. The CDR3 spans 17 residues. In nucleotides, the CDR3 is TGTGCCAGCAAGGGACAGTCTACCCCGCTCTCCTACAATGAGCAGTTCTTC. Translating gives CASKGQSTPLSYNEQFF.

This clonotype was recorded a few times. The CDR3 coding sequence is TGCGCCAGCAGCTTGGCTCTAGCGGCCAGCACAGATACGCAGTATTTT. Translating it yields CASSLALAASTDTQYF. The rearrangement uses TRBV5-1 and TRBJ2-3; 7 nucleotides align to TRBD2. The junction had 4 bases not matched to a gene; V was cut back by 0 bases and J by 0 bases. Germline CDR1 SGHRS, CDR2 YFSETQ. The CDR3 loop spans 16 amino acids.

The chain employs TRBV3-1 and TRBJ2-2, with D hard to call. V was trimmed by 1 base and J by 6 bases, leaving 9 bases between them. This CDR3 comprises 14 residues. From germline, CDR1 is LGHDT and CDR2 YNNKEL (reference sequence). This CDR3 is CASSQGLIPGELFF. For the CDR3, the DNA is TGTGCCAGCAGCCAAGGACTGATCCCCGGGGAGCTGTTTTTT.

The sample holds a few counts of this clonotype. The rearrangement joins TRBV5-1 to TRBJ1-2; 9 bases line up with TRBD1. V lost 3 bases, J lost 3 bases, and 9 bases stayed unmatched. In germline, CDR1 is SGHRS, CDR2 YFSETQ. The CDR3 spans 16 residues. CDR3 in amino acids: CASSSRFRDRDYGYTF. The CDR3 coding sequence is TGCGCCAGCAGCTCGAGATTCCGGGACAGGGACTATGGCTACACCTTC.

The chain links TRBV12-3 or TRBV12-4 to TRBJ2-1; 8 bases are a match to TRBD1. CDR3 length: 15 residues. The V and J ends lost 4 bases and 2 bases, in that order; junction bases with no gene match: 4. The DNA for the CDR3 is TGTGCCAGCAGTTCCTCAGGGGGCCCCTACAATGAGCAGTTCTTC. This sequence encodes CASSSSGGPYNEQFF.

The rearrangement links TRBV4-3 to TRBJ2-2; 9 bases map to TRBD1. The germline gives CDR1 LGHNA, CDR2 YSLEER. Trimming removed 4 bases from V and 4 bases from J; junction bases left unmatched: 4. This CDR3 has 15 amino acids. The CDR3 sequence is CASSLLTGGTGELFF. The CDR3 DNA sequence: TGCGCCAGCAGCCTTCTGACAGGGGGCACCGGGGAGCTGTTTTTT.

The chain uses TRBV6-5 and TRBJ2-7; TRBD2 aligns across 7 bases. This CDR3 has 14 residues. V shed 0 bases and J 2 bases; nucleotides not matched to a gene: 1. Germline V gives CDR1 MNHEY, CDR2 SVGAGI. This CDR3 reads CASSYSGGTYEQYF. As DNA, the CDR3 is TGTGCCAGCAGTTACTCGGGGGGGACCTACGAGCAGTACTTC.

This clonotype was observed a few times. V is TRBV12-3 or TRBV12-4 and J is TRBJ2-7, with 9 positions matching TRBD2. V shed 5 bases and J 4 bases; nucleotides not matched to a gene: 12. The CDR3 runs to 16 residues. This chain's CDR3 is CASSPGLVAGGYEQYF. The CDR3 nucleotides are TGTGCCAGCAGTCCAGGACTAGTGGCGGGAGGGTACGAGCAGTACTTC.

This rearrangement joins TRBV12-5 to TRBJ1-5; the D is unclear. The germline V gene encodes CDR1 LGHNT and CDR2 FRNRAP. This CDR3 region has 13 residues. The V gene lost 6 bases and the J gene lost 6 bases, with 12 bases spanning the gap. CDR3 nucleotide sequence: TGTGCTAGTGGCCCGACATGGGGTCAGCCCCAGCATTTT. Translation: CASGPTWGQPQHF.

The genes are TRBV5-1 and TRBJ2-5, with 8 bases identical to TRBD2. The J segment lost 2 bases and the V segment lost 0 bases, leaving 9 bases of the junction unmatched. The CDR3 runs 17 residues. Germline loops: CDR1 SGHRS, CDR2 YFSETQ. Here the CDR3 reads CASSLGLPTSGQETQYF. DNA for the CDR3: TGCGCCAGCAGCTTGGGGCTCCCTACTAGCGGACAAGAGACCCAGTACTTC.

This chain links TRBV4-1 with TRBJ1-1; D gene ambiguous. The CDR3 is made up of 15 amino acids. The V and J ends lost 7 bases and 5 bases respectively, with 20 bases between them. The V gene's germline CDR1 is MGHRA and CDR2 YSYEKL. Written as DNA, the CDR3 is TGCGCCAGCAACAATAATCAGATCCGAGGGACTGAAGCTTTCTTT. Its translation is CASNNNQIRGTEAFF.

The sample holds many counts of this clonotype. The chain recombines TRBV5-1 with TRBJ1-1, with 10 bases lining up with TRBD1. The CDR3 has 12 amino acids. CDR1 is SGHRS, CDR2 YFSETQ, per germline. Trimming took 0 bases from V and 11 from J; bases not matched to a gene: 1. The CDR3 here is CASSLEDRGAFF. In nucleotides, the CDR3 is TGCGCCAGCAGCTTGGAGGACAGGGGGGCTTTCTTT. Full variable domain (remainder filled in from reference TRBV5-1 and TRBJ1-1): KAGVTQTPRYLIKTRGQQVTLSCSPISGHRSVSWYQQTPGQGLQFLFEYFSETQRNKGNFPGRFSGRQFSNSRSEMNVSTLELGDSALYLCASSLEDRGAFFGQGTRLTVV.

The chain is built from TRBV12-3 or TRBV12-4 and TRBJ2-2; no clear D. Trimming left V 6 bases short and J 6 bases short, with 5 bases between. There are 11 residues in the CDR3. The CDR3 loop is CASRVSGELFF. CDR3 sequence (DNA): TGTGCCAGCAGGGTATCCGGGGAGCTGTTTTTT.

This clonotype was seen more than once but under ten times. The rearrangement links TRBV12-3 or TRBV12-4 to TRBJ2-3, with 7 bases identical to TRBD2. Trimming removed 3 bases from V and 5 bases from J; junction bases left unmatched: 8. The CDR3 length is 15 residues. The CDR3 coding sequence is TGTGCCAGCAGTTTCGGCGGGAGTAGGAGAGATACGCAGTATTTT. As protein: CASSFGGSRRDTQYF.